This T cell receptor beta chain was identified in a study of cytomegalovirus exposure and HLA in healthy donors. The study's findings and limits: Common viral pathogens seemed to be connected with several of the most significant clusters, according to a later analysis.

A multiplex PCR was run with 60 Vbeta primers and 13 Jbeta primers. Sequenced by immunoSEQ multiplex PCR; TCRdb stores in-frame clones only, minus some. This listing includes roughly 78,000 clones. Germline CDR1 is SEHNR and CDR2 is FQNEAQ (reference sequence). The junction had 19 bases not matched to a gene; V was cut back by 4 bases and J by 7 bases. CDR3 length: 18 amino acids. As to this clone: Its antigen is undetermined.

The sequenced material came from PBMCs. The chain has TRBV7-9 and TRBJ1-5, with TRBD1 identical over 7 bases. The TCR comes from a boy aged 10-17 years in good health and CMV-seronegative. The chain's CDR3 is CASSSHGQDPSKRQPQHF. The CDR3 DNA reads TGTGCCAGCAGCTCCCATGGACAGGACCCCTCAAAGCGGCAGCCCCAGCATTTT.